The 29 T cell receptor beta chains in this list originate from one sample, sequenced in a study of T cell responses to AZD1222 COVID-19 vaccine. The data were produced by immunoSEQ multiplex PCR, yet TCRdb's version contains in-frame clones alone and is incomplete. The table shows 50,000 to 75,000 clones, with 76% occurring only once. Sequenced material: peripheral blood, taken on day 0 of AZD1222 vaccination. The receptors here all came from an adult in good health.

This rearrangement joins TRBV27 to TRBJ1-2; a weak D match, TRBD1 (5 bases). There are 15 residues in the CDR3. Germline assignment: CDR1 MNHEY and CDR2 SMNVEV (reference sequence). V was pared by 6 bases and J by 4 bases, with 18 bases between. The CDR3 nucleotides read TGTGCCAGCAGGTCTCAATTCGGGGGAGGCTATGGCTACACCTTC. Translating gives CASRSQFGGGYGYTF.

The chain couples TRBV15 to TRBJ1-6; D is ambiguous. The V end was cut by 5 bases, the J end by 10 bases, with 12 bases between. The CDR3 has 13 residues. Germline CDR1 is LNHNV and CDR2 is YYDKDF (reference sequence). The CDR3 here is CATSGSAASPLHF. CDR3 coding DNA: TGTGCCACCAGCGGCTCAGCCGCCTCACCCCTCCACTTT.

This clone was observed once. The CDR3, as DNA: TGTGCCAGCAGCCAAGAAAGGTCGAGGTGGTACTTC. It is translated as CASSQERSRWYF. The chain employs TRBV3-1 (or the pseudogene TRBV3-2) and TRBJ2-7; D gene uncertain. Germline CDR1 LGHDT, CDR2 YNNKEL (reference sequence). The CDR3 extends over 12 amino acids. Trimming removed 0 bases from V and 12 bases from J, with 12 bases in between.

The chain combines TRBV3-1 (or the pseudogene TRBV3-2) with TRBJ1-4; tentatively, D is TRBD1 (5 bases). In germline, CDR1 is LGHDT, CDR2 YNNKEL (reference sequence). V lost 3 bases, J lost 4 bases, and 12 bases lay in between. This CDR3 comprises 15 residues. The CDR3 spells CASSHRTGLNEKLFF. The CDR3 DNA reads as TGTGCCAGCAGCCATCGTACAGGCCTTAATGAAAAACTGTTTTTT.

The chain uses TRBV11-2 and TRBJ1-6; D remains unclear. There are 13 residues in the CDR3. V gave up 3 bases and J gave up 7 bases, with 7 bases separating them. Germline V gene data show CDR1 as SGHAT and CDR2 as FQNNGV. The CDR3 DNA sequence: TGTGCCAGCAGCTTCTCAGAGAATTCACCCCTCCACTTT. Residues: CASSFSENSPLHF.

The rearrangement uses TRBV6-5 and TRBJ1-1, with D possibly being TRBD1 (6 bases). Trimming pared 0 bases from V and 0 bases from J, leaving 8 bases between. Germline V lookup: CDR1 MNHEY, CDR2 SVGAGI. This CDR3 contains 15 residues. The CDR3 loop is CASSYSGGVNTEAFF. The CDR3 DNA follows: TGTGCCAGCAGTTACTCAGGGGGGGTGAACACTGAAGCTTTCTTT.

V is TRBV9 and J is TRBJ2-2; 10 bases map to TRBD2. CDR3 length equals 16 residues. Germline trimming cut 3 bases from V and 1 base from J; bases unmatched to any gene: 3. CDR1 is SGDLS, CDR2 YYNGEE, per germline. The CDR3 DNA sequence: TGTGCCAGCAGCGCTTTAGCGGGGGGGAACACCGGGGAGCTGTTTTTT. Its protein product is CASSALAGGNTGELFF.

The chain uses TRBV4-1 and TRBJ1-3; TRBD1 might be the D (6 bases). Germline V gene data show CDR1 as MGHRA and CDR2 as YSYEKL. The V and J ends lost 0 bases and 10 bases respectively, with 16 bases between them. This CDR3 has 15 residues. CDR3 sequence: CASSQDRNRAETIYF. The CDR3 coding sequence is TGCGCCAGCAGCCAAGATCGGAACAGGGCCGAAACCATATATTTT.

The chain links TRBV4-1 to TRBJ1-1; D unresolved. Germline CDR1 is MGHRA and CDR2 is YSYEKL. Deletions cut 8 bases from V and 4 bases from J, with 14 bases between. This CDR3 contains 13 residues. In nucleotides, the CDR3 is TGCGCCAGCCGGCTTCTCCTTAGCACTGAAGCTTTCTTT. Translated: CASRLLLSTEAFF.

V and J are TRBV10-1 and TRBJ2-7; D call uncertain. Germline V gives CDR1 WNHNN, CDR2 SYGVQD (reference sequence). The length of the CDR3 is 12 residues. CDR3 in DNA: TGCGTCGGATCACCGGTAGTGGTTGAGCAGTACTTC. Translating it yields CVGSPVVVEQYF.

V usage is TRBV7-2 and J usage is TRBJ2-7; TRBD2 aligns across 8 bases. V dropped 0 bases and J dropped 4; count of bases not matched to a gene: 5. The germline gives CDR1 SGHTA, CDR2 FQGNSA. The CDR3 is 15 amino acids. The CDR3 sequence: CASSLAVAGPYEQYF. The CDR3 DNA reads TGTGCCAGCAGCTTAGCGGTAGCGGGGCCGTACGAGCAGTACTTC.

V usage is TRBV7-9 and J usage is TRBJ2-1; the match to TRBD2 covers 13 bases. The germline gives CDR1 SEHNR, CDR2 FQNEAQ (reference sequence). The V gene end was trimmed by 5 bases and the J gene end by 5 bases; junction bases not matched to a gene: 9. CDR3 length: 17 amino acids. CDR3 nucleotide sequence: TGTGCCAGCAGCCCACTCACTAGCGGGGGGGTCCACAATGAGCAGTTCTTC. Its translation: CASSPLTSGGVHNEQFF. The whole variable domain, remainder taken from reference TRBV7-9 and TRBJ2-1, is DTGVSQNPRHKITKRGQNVTFRCDPISEHNRLYWYRQTLGQGPEFLTYFQNEAQLEKSRLLSDRFSAERPKGSFSTLEIQRTEQGDSAMYLCASSPLTSGGVHNEQFFGPGTRLTVL.

This clone occurred a few times. The V and J genes are TRBV7-3 and TRBJ2-3, with 8 bases matching TRBD2. J gave up 2 bases and V 5 bases, and 9 bases lay outside the gene matches. CDR1 is SGHTA, CDR2 FQGTGA, per germline. The CDR3 length is 16 residues. This CDR3 is CASSPLAGGYTDTQYF. CDR3 DNA sequence: TGTGCCAGCAGCCCCCTGGCGGGGGGCTACACAGATACGCAGTATTTT.

This sequence joins TRBV11-2 and TRBJ2-1; TRBD1 agrees at 10 bases. V trimming: 5 bases; J trimming: 10 bases; junction bases outside the gene matches: 14. Looked up from germline, CDR1 is SGHAT and CDR2 is FQNNGV. This CDR3 contains 16 residues. Here the CDR3 reads CASSPLGGDRGGEQFF. The DNA for the CDR3 is TGTGCCAGCAGCCCATTAGGCGGGGACAGGGGAGGCGAGCAGTTCTTC.

CDR3 nucleotides: TGCGCCAGCAGCTTGAACCAGGTAGCTAACTATGGCTACACCTTC. Translating it yields CASSLNQVANYGYTF. The V call is TRBV5-1, the J call TRBJ1-2; no definite D call. This CDR3 has 15 amino acids. Between the trimmed V and J ends, which lost 1 base and 0 bases, there was a span of 10 bases. In germline, CDR1 is SGHRS, CDR2 YFSETQ.

In its sample, this clone was seen a few times. The rearrangement uses TRBV6-2 or TRBV6-3 and TRBJ1-1, with D tentatively TRBD1 (6 bases). Trimming cost V 2 bases and J 3 bases, with 7 bases left between them. The CDR3 contains 13 residues. From germline, CDR1 is MNHEY and CDR2 SVGEGT. CDR3 bases: TGTGCCAGCAGTTACGACAGGTACACTGAAGCTTTCTTT. Its translation: CASSYDRYTEAFF.

The chain links TRBV9 to TRBJ2-5; 10 positions match TRBD2. This CDR3 region has 18 residues. V was clipped by 4 bases and J by 5 bases; unmatched bases: 17. The germline gives CDR1 SGDLS, CDR2 YYNGEE. This chain's CDR3 is CASSLTAAGGPGGETQYF. CDR3 in DNA: TGTGCCAGCAGCCTCACTGCAGCGGGGGGGCCGGGAGGTGAGACCCAGTACTTC.

The rearrangement joins TRBV5-4 to TRBJ2-1, with D perhaps matching TRBD2 (5 bases). The CDR3 is 15 residues long. V lost 6 bases and J lost 0, with 13 bases in between. Germline lookup yields CDR1 SGHNT and CDR2 YYREEE (reference sequence). CDR3 amino acids: CASTTGSLSYNEQFF. The CDR3 DNA follows: TGTGCCAGCACCACGGGATCTCTCTCCTACAATGAGCAGTTCTTC.

The rearrangement joins TRBV6-5 to TRBJ2-2; the match to TRBD2 covers 10 bases. V was clipped by 2 bases and J by 4 bases; unmatched bases: 4. The CDR3 is 16 amino acids. Per the germline V gene, CDR1 is MNHEY and CDR2 is SVGAGI. The CDR3 loop reads CASSYKLAGGTGELFF. The CDR3 region has the DNA TGTGCCAGCAGTTACAAGTTAGCGGGGGGCACCGGGGAGCTGTTTTTT.

This clone has just one count. This CDR3 is CASSSGQGNTGELFF. In DNA, the CDR3 is TGTGCCAGCAGCTCGGGACAGGGGAACACCGGGGAGCTGTTTTTT. The chain uses TRBV13 and TRBJ2-2, with 9 bases aligning to TRBD1. The CDR3 sequence is 15 residues long. Germline-derived CDR1 and CDR2 are PRHDT and FYEKMQ (reference sequence). V lost 4 bases, J lost 1 base, and 1 base stayed unmatched. The whole variable domain, filled in from reference TRBV13 and TRBJ2-2, reads AAGVIQSPRHLIKEKRETATLKCYPIPRHDTVYWYQQGPGQDPQFLISFYEKMQSDKGSIPDRFSAQQFSDYHSELNMSSLELGDSALYFCASSSGQGNTGELFFGEGSRLTVL.

The genes are TRBV19 and TRBJ2-4; no clear D gene. CDR3 length: 15 amino acids. V was shortened by 1 base and J by 7 bases, with 14 bases between the two germline ends. Germline V gene lookup returns CDR1 LNHDA and CDR2 SQIVND (reference sequence). The CDR3 DNA follows: TGTGCCAGTAGTATAGCGGTAGGAGCCCCGAACATTCAGTACTTC. This translates into CASSIAVGAPNIQYF. Full variable domain (outside the CDR3, taken from reference TRBV19 and TRBJ2-4): DGGITQSPKYLFRKEGQNVTLSCEQNLNHDAMYWYRQDPGQGLRLIYYSQIVNDFQKGDIAEGYSVSREKKESFPLTVTSAQKNPTAFYLCASSIAVGAPNIQYFGAGTRLSVL.

J is TRBJ1-2 and V is TRBV6-5; D is perhaps TRBD1 (5 bases). There are 16 residues in the CDR3. Germline CDR1 MNHEY, CDR2 SVGAGI. V lost 2 bases and J 4 bases, leaving 17 bases between the germline ends. CDR3: CASSYGAAAGTYGYTF. The DNA of the CDR3 is TGTGCCAGCAGTTACGGAGCGGCTGCAGGGACCTATGGCTACACCTTC.

The chain links TRBV28 to TRBJ1-1; D possibly corresponds to TRBD1 (6 bases). Germline CDR1 reads MDHEN; CDR2 reads SYDVKM. This CDR3 contains 14 residues. Trimming took 5 bases from V and 4 from J, leaving 14 bases between them. For the CDR3, the DNA is TGTGCCAGCAGTCGACAGGATCGGGGCACTGAAGCTTTCTTT. Protein sequence: CASSRQDRGTEAFF.

The chain links TRBV5-1 to TRBJ1-4; 10 nucleotides align to TRBD1. Germline-derived CDR1 and CDR2 are SGHRS and YFSETQ. Trimming removed 4 bases from V and 6 bases from J; junction bases left unmatched: 3. The CDR3 has 14 amino acids. The CDR3 DNA reads TGCGCCAGCAGCGCCGGGACAGGGGATGAAAAACTGTTTTTT. Encoded protein: CASSAGTGDEKLFF.

This clone has only one observation. The rearrangement uses TRBV5-5 and TRBJ1-5; no definite D call. The germline V gene encodes CDR1 SGHKS and CDR2 YYEKEE (reference sequence). The CDR3 covers 14 residues. V was trimmed by 4 bases and J by 5 bases, leaving 13 bases between them. The CDR3 protein is CASSGELPYQPQHF. In DNA form, the CDR3 reads TGTGCCAGCAGCGGGGAGCTCCCTTATCAGCCCCAGCATTTT. The full variable domain, its missing parts supplied by reference TRBV5-5 and TRBJ1-5, is DAGVTQSPTHLIKTRGQQVTLRCSPISGHKSVSWYQQVLGQGPQFIFQYYEKEERGRGNFPDRFSARQFPNYSSELNVNALLLGDSALYLCASSGELPYQPQHFGDGTRLSIL.

This chain uses TRBV19 with TRBJ1-5; D unresolved. CDR1 and CDR2 (germline): LNHDA, SQIVND (reference sequence). V lost 3 bases and J lost 4, with 7 bases in between. This CDR3 spans 13 amino acids. CDR3 amino acids: CASSIKLNQPQHF. CDR3 sequence (DNA): TGTGCCAGTAGTATTAAGTTAAATCAGCCCCAGCATTTT.

The chain couples TRBV2 to TRBJ2-7; 9 positions match TRBD1. V shed 6 bases and J 1 base; nucleotides not matched to a gene: 7. The CDR3 has 15 amino acids. CDR1 SNHLY and CDR2 FYNNEI come from the germline V gene. The CDR3 coding sequence is TGTGCCAGCAGAGACCGGGACAGGGTTTCCTACGAGCAGTACTTC. This gives the protein CASRDRDRVSYEQYF.

The chain has TRBV9 and TRBJ1-6; D ambiguous. With 3 bases removed from V and 8 bases from J, the gap between germline ends came to 6 bases. The CDR3 has 12 amino acids. Per the germline V gene, CDR1 is SGDLS and CDR2 is YYNGEE. As DNA, the CDR3 is TGTGCCAGCAGCGCCCTAGATTCACCCCTCCACTTT. It specifies CASSALDSPLHF. Looking up the rest from reference TRBV9 and TRBJ1-6 gives the full variable domain: DSGVTQTPKHLITATGQRVTLRCSPRSGDLSVYWYQQSLDQGLQFLIQYYNGEERAKGNILERFSAQQFPDLHSELNLSSLELGDSALYFCASSALDSPLHFGNGTRLTVT.

The genes are TRBV7-2 and TRBJ2-7, with D perhaps assigned TRBD1 or TRBD2 (5 bases each). Germline loops: CDR1 SGHTA, CDR2 FQGNSA. The CDR3 length is 13 residues. Trimming cost V 1 base and J 3 bases, with 7 bases left between them. The chain's CDR3 is CASSLGDGYEQYF. In DNA form, the CDR3 reads TGTGCCAGCAGCTTAGGGGACGGCTACGAGCAGTACTTC.